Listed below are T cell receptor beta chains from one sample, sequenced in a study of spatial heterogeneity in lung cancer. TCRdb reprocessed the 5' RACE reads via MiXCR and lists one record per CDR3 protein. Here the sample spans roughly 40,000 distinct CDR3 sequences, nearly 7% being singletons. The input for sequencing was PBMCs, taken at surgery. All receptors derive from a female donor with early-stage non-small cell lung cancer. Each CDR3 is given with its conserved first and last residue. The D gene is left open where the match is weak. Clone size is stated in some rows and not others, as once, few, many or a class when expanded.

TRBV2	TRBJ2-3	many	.	CASRTVTDTQYF	TGTGCCAGCAGGACTGTCACAGATACGCAGTATTTT
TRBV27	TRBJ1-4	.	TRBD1	CARSSGTGGEKLFF	TGTGCCAGGTCCTCCGGGACAGGCGGTGAAAAACTGTTTTTT
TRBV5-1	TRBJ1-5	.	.	CASSLSFGTKPQHF	TGCGCCAGCAGCTTGTCGTTCGGAACCAAGCCCCAGCATTTT
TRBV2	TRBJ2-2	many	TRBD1	CASSDGQGAGELFF	TGTGCCAGCAGTGACGGACAGGGTGCCGGGGAGCTGTTTTTT
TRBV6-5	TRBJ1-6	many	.	CASSYSGSRFRSPLHF	TGTGCCAGCAGTTACTCGGGCAGCAGGTTCCGTTCACCCCTCCACTTT
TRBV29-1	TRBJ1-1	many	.	CSVEKGSYTEAFF	TGCAGCGTTGAAAAAGGCAGCTACACTGAAGCTTTCTTT
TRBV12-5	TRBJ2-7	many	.	CASGPNSGLDEQYF	TGTGCTAGTGGCCCGAATAGCGGTCTCGACGAGCAGTACTTC
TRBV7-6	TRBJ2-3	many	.	CASSLNPGGGIDTQYF	TGTGCCAGCAGCTTAAACCCGGGGGGCGGTATAGATACGCAGTATTTT
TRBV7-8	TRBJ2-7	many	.	CASSSFRSEQYF	TGTGCCAGCAGTTCCTTCAGATCCGAGCAGTACTTC
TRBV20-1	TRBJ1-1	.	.	CSARSAAETFF	TGCAGTGCTAGATCCGCCGCCGAAACTTTCTTT
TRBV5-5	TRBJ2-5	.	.	CASSLAGRSQETQYF	TGTGCCAGCAGCTTGGCGGGCAGATCCCAAGAGACCCAGTACTTC
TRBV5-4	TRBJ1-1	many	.	CASSYDSRNTEAFF	TGTGCCAGCAGCTATGACAGTAGGAACACTGAAGCTTTCTTT
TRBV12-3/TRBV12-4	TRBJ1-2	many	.	CASSVDRTNYGYTF	TGTGCCAGCAGCGTTGACAGGACTAACTATGGCTACACCTTC
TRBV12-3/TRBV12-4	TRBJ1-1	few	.	CASSEPNRVNTEAFF	TGTGCCAGCAGTGAGCCAAACAGGGTTAACACTGAAGCTTTCTTT
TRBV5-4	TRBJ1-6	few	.	CASSLGSRVNSPLHF	TGTGCCAGCAGCTTGGGATCCAGGGTTAATTCACCCCTCCACTTT
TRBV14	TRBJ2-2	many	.	CASSRGNTGELFF	TGTGCCAGCAGCCGGGGGAACACCGGGGAGCTGTTTTTT
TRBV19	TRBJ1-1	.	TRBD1	CASSMTGAEAFF	TGTGCCAGTAGTATGACAGGGGCTGAAGCTTTCTTT
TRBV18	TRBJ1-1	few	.	CASSPGGLTEAFF	TGTGCCAGCTCCCCCGGGGGTTTAACTGAAGCTTTCTTT
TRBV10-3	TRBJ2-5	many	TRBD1	CAISTTGSAETQYF	TGTGCCATCAGTACGACAGGGTCCGCGGAGACCCAGTACTTC
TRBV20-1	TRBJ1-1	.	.	CSARDPRSGTEAFF	TGCAGTGCTAGAGATCCCCGGTCGGGTACTGAAGCTTTCTTT
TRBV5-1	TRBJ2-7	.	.	CASSSWTDSSYEQYF	TGCGCCAGCAGCTCATGGACGGATTCCTCCTACGAGCAGTACTTC
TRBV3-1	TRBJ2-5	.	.	CASSPRQLFQETQYF	TGTGCCAGCAGCCCCCGACAGCTCTTCCAAGAGACCCAGTACTTC
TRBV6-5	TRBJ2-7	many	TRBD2	CASSDGTSGPYEQYF	TGTGCCAGCAGTGACGGGACTAGCGGCCCCTACGAGCAGTACTTC
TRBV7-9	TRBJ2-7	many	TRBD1	CASREGTGGSYEQYF	TGTGCCAGCAGAGAGGGGACAGGGGGATCCTACGAGCAGTACTTC
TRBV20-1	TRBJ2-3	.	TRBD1	CSANDRGRTDTQYF	TGCAGTGCAAATGACAGGGGTCGTACAGATACGCAGTATTTT
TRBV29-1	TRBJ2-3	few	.	CSVEEGANTQYF	TGCAGCGTTGAGGAGGGGGCGAATACGCAGTATTTT
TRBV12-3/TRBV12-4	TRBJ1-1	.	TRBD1	CASSFNRGNTEAFF	TGTGCCAGCAGTTTCAACAGGGGGAACACTGAAGCTTTCTTT
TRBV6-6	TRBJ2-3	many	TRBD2	CASSYPASGGDTQYF	TGTGCCAGCAGTTACCCTGCTAGCGGGGGAGATACGCAGTATTTT
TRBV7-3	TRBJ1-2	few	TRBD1	CASSSHTQPRGPYGYTF	TGTGCCAGCAGCTCCCATACCCAACCCAGGGGGCCCTATGGCTACACCTTC
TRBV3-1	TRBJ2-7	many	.	CASSQTGSSSYEQYF	TGTGCCAGCAGCCAAACAGGTTCGAGCTCCTACGAGCAGTACTTC
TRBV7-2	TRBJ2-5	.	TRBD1	CASSLASRQGAQYF	TGTGCCAGCAGCTTAGCTTCTCGACAGGGAGCCCAGTACTTC
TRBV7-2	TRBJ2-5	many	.	CASSLAAVPSETQYF	TGTGCCAGCAGCTTAGCTGCAGTACCCAGCGAGACCCAGTACTTC
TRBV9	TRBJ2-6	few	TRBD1	CASSSGTGTAGANVLTF	TGTGCCAGCAGCTCCGGGACAGGGACCGCTGGGGCCAACGTCCTGACTTTC
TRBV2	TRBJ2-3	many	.	CASSAGLYDTQYF	TGTGCCAGCAGTGCAGGCCTTTACGATACGCAGTATTTT
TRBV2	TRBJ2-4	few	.	CASSEAGASNIQYF	TGTGCCAGCAGTGAAGCGGGGGCTTCAAACATTCAGTACTTC
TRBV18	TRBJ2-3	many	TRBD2	CASSLLAASTDTQYF	TGTGCCAGCTCACTCCTAGCGGCTAGCACAGATACGCAGTATTTT
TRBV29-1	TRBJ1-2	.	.	CSVTRTDNLYGYTF	TGCAGCGTAACGCGGACGGACAACCTCTATGGCTACACCTTC
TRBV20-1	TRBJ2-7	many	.	CSARTHLMGEQYF	TGCAGTGCTAGGACTCATCTAATGGGAGAGCAGTACTTC
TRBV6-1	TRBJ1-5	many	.	CASSWRPRNQPQHF	TGTGCCAGCAGCTGGCGCCCCCGCAATCAGCCCCAGCATTTT
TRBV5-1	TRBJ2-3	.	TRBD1	CASRAGQGTDTQYF	TGCGCCAGCAGGGCAGGACAGGGGACAGATACGCAGTATTTT
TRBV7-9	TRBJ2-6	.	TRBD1	CASSSDRAGANVLTF	TGTGCCAGCAGCTCGGACAGGGCCGGGGCCAACGTCCTGACTTTC
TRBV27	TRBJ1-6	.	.	CASSPQGYNSPLHF	TGTGCCAGCAGCCCACAGGGCTATAATTCACCCCTCCACTTT
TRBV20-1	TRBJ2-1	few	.	CSGWQVLKANEQFF	TGCAGTGGGTGGCAGGTCCTTAAGGCCAATGAGCAGTTCTTC
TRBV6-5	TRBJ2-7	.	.	CASSSPIWDPEQYF	TGTGCCAGCAGTTCGCCGATATGGGACCCCGAGCAGTACTTC
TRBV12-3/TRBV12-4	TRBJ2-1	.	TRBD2	CASSGSGGEFF	TGTGCCAGCAGTGGGAGCGGGGGGGAGTTCTTC
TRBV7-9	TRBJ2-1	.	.	CASSFPDYSYNEQFF	TGTGCCAGCAGCTTTCCGGATTACTCCTACAATGAGCAGTTCTTC
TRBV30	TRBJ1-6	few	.	CAWSRGVNSPLHF	TGTGCCTGGTCCCGGGGAGTTAATTCACCCCTCCACTTT
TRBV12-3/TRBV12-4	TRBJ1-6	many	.	CASKGTGGSPLHF	TGTGCCAGCAAAGGGACCGGGGGATCACCCCTCCACTTT
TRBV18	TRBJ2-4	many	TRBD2	CASSAPSGGSAKNIQYF	TGTGCCAGCTCAGCTCCTAGCGGGGGGAGTGCCAAAAACATTCAGTACTTC
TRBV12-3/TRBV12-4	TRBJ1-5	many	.	CASSRTAGKSEPQHF	TGTGCCAGCAGTAGAACTGCAGGGAAATCCGAGCCCCAGCATTTT
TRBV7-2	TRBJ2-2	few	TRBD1	CASGRGLAGELFF	TGTGCCAGCGGAAGGGGGCTGGCCGGGGAGCTGTTTTTT
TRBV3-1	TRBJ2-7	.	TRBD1	CASSQPTGLGSEQYF	TGTGCCAGCAGCCAACCGACAGGGTTGGGATCCGAGCAGTACTTC
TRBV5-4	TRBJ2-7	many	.	CASQGGLYEQYF	TGTGCCAGCCAGGGGGGGCTCTACGAGCAGTACTTC
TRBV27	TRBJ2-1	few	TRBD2	CASSFRTSGGDEQFF	TGTGCCAGCAGTTTCAGGACTAGCGGGGGGGATGAGCAGTTCTTC